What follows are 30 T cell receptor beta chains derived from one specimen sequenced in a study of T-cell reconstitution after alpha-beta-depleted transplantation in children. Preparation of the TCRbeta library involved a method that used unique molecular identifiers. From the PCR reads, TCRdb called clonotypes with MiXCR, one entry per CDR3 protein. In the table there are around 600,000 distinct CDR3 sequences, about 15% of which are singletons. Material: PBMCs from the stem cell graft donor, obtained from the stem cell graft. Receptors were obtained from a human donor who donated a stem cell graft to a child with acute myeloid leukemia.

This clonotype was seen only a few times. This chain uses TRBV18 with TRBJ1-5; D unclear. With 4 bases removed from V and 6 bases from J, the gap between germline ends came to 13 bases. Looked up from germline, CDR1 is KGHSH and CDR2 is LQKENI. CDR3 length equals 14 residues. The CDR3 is CASSLAVQPQPQHF. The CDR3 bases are TGTGCCAGCTCACTAGCAGTCCAGCCTCAGCCCCAGCATTTT. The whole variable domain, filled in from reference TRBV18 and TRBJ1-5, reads NAGVMQNPRHLVRRRGQEARLRCSPMKGHSHVYWYRQLPEEGLKFMVYLQKENIIDESGMPKERFSAEFPKEGPSILRIQQVVRGDSAAYFCASSLAVQPQPQHFGDGTRLSIL.

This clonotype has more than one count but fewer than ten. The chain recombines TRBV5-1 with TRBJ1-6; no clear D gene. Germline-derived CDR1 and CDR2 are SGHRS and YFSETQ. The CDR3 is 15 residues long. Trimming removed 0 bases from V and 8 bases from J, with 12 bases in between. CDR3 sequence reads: CASSLEKVSDSPLHF. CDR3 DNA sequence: TGCGCCAGCAGCTTGGAGAAAGTATCGGATTCACCCCTCCACTTT.

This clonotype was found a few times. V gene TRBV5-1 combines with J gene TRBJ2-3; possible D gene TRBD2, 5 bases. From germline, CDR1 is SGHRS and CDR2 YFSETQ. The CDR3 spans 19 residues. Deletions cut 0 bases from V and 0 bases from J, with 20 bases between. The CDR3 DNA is TGCGCCAGCAGCTTGGAACCCAGGCGAGTACGGACTAGCACAGATACGCAGTATTTT. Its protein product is CASSLEPRRVRTSTDTQYF.

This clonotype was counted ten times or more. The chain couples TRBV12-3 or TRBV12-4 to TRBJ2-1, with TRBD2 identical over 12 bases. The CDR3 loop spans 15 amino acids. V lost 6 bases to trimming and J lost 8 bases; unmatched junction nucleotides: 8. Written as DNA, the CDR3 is TGTGCCAGCAGGAGGGCTAGCGGGGGGGTTTATGAGCAGTTCTTC. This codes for CASRRASGGVYEQFF.

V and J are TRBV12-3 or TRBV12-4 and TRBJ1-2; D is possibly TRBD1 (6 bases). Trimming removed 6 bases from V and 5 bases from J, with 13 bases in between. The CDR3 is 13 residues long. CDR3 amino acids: CASSPGAAYGYTF. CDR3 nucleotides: TGTGCCAGCAGCCCGGGGGCAGCGTATGGCTACACCTTC.

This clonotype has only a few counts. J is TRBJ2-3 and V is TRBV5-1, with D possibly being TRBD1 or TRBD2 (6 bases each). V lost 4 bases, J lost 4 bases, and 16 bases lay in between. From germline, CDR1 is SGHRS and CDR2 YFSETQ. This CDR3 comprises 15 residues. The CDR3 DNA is TGCGCCAGCAGCGCAAGGGGGGATTCACCAGATACGCAGTATTTT. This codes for CASSARGDSPDTQYF.

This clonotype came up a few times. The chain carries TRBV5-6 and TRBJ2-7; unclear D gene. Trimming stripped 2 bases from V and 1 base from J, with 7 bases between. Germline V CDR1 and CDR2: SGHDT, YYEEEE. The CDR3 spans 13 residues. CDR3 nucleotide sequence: TGTGCCAGCAGCTTCGCCAGTTCCTACGAGCAGTACGTC. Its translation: CASSFASSYEQYV.

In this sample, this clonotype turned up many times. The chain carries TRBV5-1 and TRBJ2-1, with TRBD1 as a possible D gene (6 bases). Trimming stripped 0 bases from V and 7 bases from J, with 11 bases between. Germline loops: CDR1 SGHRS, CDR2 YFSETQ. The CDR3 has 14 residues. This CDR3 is CASSLVGQNNEQFF. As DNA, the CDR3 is TGCGCCAGCAGCTTGGTGGGACAAAATAATGAGCAGTTCTTC.

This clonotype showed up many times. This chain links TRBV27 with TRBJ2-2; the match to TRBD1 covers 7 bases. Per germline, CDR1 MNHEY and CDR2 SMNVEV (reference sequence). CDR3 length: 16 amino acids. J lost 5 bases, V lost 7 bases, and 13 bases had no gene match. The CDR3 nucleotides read TGTGCCAGCACCCAGGCTTGGACAGGCGGTACCGGGGAGCTGTTTTTT. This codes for CASTQAWTGGTGELFF.

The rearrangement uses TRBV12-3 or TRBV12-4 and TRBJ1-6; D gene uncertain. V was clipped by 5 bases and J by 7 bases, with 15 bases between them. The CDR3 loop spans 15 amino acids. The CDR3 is CASSARGQWNSPLHF. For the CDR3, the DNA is TGTGCCAGCAGTGCCCGTGGGCAGTGGAATTCACCCCTCCACTTT.

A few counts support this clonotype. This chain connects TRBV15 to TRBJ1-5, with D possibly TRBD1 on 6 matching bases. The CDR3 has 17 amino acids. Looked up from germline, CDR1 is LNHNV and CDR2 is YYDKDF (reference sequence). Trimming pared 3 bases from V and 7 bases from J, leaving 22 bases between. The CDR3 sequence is CATSSEEGGSVAQPQHF. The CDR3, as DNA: TGTGCCACCAGCAGCGAGGAAGGGGGGTCGGTCGCGCAGCCCCAGCATTTT.

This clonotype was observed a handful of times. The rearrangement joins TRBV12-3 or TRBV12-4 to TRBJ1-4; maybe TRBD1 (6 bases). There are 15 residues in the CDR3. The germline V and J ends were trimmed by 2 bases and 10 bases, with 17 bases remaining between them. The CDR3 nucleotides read TGTGCCAGCAGTTTACTTGGAGGGGGGAGCGGAAAACTGTTTTTT. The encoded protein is CASSLLGGGSGKLFF.

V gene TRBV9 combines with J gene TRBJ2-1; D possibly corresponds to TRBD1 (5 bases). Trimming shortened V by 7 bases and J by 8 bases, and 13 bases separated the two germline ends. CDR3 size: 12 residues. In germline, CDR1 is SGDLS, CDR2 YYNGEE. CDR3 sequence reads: CASSTVGDEQFF. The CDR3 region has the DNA TGTGCCAGCTCGACAGTTGGGGATGAGCAGTTCTTC.

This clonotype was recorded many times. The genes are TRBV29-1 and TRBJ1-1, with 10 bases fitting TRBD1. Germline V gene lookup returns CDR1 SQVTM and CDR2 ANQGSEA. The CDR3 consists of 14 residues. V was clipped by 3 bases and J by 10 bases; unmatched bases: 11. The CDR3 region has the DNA TGCAGCGTTGAGAGGGGGACAGGGGATCCAGGAGCTTTCTTT. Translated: CSVERGTGDPGAFF.

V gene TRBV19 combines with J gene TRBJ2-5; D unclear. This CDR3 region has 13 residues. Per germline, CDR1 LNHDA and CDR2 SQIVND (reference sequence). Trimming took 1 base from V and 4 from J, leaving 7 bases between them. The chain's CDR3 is CASSIGDGETQYF. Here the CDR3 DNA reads TGTGCCAGTAGTATAGGAGACGGAGAGACCCAGTACTTC.

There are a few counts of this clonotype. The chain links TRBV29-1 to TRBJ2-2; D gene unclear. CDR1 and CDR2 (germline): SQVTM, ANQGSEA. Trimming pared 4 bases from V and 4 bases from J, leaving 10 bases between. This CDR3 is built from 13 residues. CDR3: CSVGTISTGELFF. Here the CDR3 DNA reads TGCAGCGTTGGGACGATCTCCACCGGGGAGCTGTTTTTT.

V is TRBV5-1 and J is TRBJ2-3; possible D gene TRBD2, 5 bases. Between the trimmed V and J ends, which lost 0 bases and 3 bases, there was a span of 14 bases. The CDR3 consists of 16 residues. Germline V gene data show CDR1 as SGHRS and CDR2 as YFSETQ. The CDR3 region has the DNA TGCGCCAGCAGCTTGGAAAGACACCGAGGGACAGATACGCAGTATTTT. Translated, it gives CASSLERHRGTDTQYF.

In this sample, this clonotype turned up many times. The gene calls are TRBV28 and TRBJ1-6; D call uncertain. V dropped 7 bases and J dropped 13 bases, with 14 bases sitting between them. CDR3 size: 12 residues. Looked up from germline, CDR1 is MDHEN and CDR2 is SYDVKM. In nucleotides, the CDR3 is TGTGCCAGCACCGCGAGGCTGGGGCCCCTCCACTTT. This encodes CASTARLGPLHF.

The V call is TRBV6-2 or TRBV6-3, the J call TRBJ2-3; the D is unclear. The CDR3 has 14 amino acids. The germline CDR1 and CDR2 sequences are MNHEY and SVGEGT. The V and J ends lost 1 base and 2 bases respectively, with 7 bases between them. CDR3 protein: CASSYLQLTDTQYF. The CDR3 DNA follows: TGTGCCAGCAGTTACTTACAGCTCACAGATACGCAGTATTTT.

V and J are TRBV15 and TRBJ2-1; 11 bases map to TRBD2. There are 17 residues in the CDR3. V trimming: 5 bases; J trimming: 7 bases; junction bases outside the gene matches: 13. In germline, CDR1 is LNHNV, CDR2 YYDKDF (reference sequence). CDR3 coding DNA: TGTGCCACCAGCCGGGCCCTTTCTAGCGGGGGGCGGAATGAGCAGTTCTTC. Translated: CATSRALSSGGRNEQFF.

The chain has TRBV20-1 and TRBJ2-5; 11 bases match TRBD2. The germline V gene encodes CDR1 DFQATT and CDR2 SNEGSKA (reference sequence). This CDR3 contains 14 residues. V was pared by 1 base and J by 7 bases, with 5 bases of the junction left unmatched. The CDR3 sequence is CSARGLAGGGTQYF. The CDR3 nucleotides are TGCAGTGCTAGAGGGCTAGCGGGGGGTGGGACCCAGTACTTC.

DNA for the CDR3: TGTGCCAGCAGCACGGACAGCAATGAGCAGTTCTTC. Protein sequence: CASSTDSNEQFF. V gene TRBV7-9 combines with J gene TRBJ2-1; a weak D match, TRBD1 (6 bases). There are 12 residues in the CDR3. Trimming took 5 bases from V and 6 from J, leaving 8 bases between them. Germline loops: CDR1 SEHNR, CDR2 FQNEAQ (reference sequence).

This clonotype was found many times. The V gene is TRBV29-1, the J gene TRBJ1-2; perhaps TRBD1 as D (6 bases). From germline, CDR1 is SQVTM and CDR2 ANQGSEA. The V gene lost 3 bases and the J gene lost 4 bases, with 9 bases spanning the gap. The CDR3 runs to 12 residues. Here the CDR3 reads CSVEDRAYGYTF. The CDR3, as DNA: TGCAGCGTTGAGGACAGAGCCTATGGCTACACCTTC. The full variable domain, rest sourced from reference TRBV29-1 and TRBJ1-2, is SAVISQKPSRDICQRGTSLTIQCQVDSQVTMMFWYRQQPGQSLTLIATANQGSEATYESGFVIDKFPISRPNLTFSTLTVSNMSPEDSSIYLCSVEDRAYGYTFGSGTRLTVV.

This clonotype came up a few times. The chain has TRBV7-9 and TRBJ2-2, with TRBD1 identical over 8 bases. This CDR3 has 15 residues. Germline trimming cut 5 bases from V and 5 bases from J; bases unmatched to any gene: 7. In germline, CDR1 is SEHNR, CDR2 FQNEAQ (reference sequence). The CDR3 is CASSGGQVVTGELFF. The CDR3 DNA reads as TGTGCCAGCAGCGGGGGACAGGTGGTGACCGGGGAGCTGTTTTTT.

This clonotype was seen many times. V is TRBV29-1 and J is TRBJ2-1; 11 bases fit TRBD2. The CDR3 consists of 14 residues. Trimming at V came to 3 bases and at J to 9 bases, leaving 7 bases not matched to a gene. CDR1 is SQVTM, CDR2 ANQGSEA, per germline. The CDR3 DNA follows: TGCAGCGTTGAGGGGACTAGCGGCGGGGGTGAGCAGTTCTTC. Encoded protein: CSVEGTSGGGEQFF.

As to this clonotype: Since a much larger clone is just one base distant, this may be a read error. This CDR3 reads CSATGTAAYEQYF. The DNA for the CDR3 is TGCAGTGCTACCGGGACAGCGGCCTACGAGCAGTACTTC. V is TRBV20-1 and J is TRBJ2-7, with 7 bases lining up with TRBD1. Germline assignment: CDR1 DFQATT and CDR2 SNEGSKA (reference sequence). CDR3 size: 13 residues. The ends lost 4 bases at V and 2 bases at J; junction bases unmatched: 5.

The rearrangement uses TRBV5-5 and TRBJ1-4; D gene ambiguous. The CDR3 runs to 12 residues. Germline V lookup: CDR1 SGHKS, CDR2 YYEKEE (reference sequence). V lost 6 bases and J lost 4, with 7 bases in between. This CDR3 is CASIGRNEKLFF. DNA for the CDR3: TGTGCCAGCATAGGACGTAATGAAAAACTGTTTTTT.

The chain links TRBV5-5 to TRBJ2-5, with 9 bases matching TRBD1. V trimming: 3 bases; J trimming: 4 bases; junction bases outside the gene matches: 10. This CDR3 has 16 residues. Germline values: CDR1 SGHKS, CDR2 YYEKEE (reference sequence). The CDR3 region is CASSSNRDRVAETQYF. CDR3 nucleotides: TGTGCCAGCAGCTCAAACCGGGACAGGGTCGCAGAGACCCAGTACTTC.

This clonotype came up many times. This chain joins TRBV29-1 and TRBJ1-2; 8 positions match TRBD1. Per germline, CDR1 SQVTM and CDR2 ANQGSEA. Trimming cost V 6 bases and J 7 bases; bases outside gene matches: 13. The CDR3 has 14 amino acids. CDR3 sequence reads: CSVNDPDRAGGYTF. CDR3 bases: TGCAGCGTCAATGACCCGGACAGGGCTGGTGGCTACACCTTC. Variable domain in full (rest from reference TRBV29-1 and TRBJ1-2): SAVISQKPSRDICQRGTSLTIQCQVDSQVTMMFWYRQQPGQSLTLIATANQGSEATYESGFVIDKFPISRPNLTFSTLTVSNMSPEDSSIYLCSVNDPDRAGGYTFGSGTRLTVV.

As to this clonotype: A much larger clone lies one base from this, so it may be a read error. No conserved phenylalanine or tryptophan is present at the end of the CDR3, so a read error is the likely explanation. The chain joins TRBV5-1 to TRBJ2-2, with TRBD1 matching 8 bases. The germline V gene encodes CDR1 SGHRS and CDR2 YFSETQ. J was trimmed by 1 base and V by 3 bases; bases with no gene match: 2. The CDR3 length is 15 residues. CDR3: CASSWTGMNTGELFV. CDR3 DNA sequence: TGCGCCAGCAGCTGGACAGGGATGAACACCGGGGAGCTGTTTGTT.